The entry that follows covers one T cell receptor (beta chain) sequence. This entry is derived from a study of blood T cell repertoires in COVID-19. Trimming cost V 4 bases and J 6 bases; bases outside gene matches: 10. Germline CDR1 is LNHDA and CDR2 is SQIVND (reference sequence). The CDR3 runs 18 residues. Original handling: Reference gene primer amplification in the assay estimated nucleated cell counts. Clones were sequenced by immunoSEQ multiplex PCR, and TCRdb holds only the in-frame ones, with some missing. D and trimming were read from the DNA, whereas the V and J calls and clone size are those reported in that table. The data hold roughly 150,000 clones, with about 80% observed a single time.

The sequence came from a man aged 55-75 years with acute or convalescent COVID-19. Sequenced material: peripheral blood. The V and J genes are TRBV19 and TRBJ2-4; TRBD2 matches at 15 bases. DNA of the CDR3: TGTGCCAGTAGTACCGGAGGACTAGCGGGGGGGCCAGGAAACATTCAGTACTTC. It specifies CASSTGGLAGGPGNIQYF. Complete variable domain (other parts from reference TRBV19 and TRBJ2-4): DGGITQSPKYLFRKEGQNVTLSCEQNLNHDAMYWYRQDPGQGLRLIYYSQIVNDFQKGDIAEGYSVSREKKESFPLTVTSAQKNPTAFYLCASSTGGLAGGPGNIQYFGAGTRLSVL.